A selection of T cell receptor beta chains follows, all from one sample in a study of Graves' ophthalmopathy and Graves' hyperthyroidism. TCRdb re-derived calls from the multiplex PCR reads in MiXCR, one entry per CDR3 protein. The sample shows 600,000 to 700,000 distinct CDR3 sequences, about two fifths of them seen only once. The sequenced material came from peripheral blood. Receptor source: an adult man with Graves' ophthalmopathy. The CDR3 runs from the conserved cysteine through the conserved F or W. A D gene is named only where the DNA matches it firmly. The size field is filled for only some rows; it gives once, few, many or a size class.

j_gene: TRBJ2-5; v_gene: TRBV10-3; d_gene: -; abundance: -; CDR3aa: CAISDWRARQGGRETQYF; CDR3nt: TGTGCCATCAGTGATTGGAGGGCGCGACAGGGAGGGCGAGAGACCCAGTACTTC
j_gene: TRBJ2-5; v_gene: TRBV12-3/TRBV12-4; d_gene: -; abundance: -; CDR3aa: CASSYLGHQQETQCF; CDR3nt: TGTGCCAGCAGTTACTTGGGACACCAGCAAGAGACCCAGTGCTTC
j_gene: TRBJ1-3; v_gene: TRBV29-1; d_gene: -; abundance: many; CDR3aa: CSGKGVAGNTIYF; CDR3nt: TGCAGCGGGAAGGGGGTGGCTGGAAACACCATATATTTT
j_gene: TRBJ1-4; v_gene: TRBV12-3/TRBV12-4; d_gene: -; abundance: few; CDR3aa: CASSFGISATNEKLFF; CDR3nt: TGTGCCAGCAGTTTCGGGATAAGTGCAACTAATGAAAAACTGTTTTTT
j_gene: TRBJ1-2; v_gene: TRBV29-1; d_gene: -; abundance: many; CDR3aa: CSVEGHRSYGYTF; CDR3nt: TGCAGCGTTGAGGGACACCGTTCCTATGGCTACACCTTC
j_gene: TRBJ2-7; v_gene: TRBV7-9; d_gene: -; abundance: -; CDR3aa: CASSLGDYSYEQYF; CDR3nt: TGTGCCAGCAGCTTAGGTGACTACTCCTACGAGCAGTACTTC
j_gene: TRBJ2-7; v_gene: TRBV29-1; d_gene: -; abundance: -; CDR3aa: CSADKGREQYF; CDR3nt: TGCAGCGCCGATAAGGGACGGGAGCAGTACTTC
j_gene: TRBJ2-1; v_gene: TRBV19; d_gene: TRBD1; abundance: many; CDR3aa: CASSTWTGANEQFF; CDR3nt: TGTGCCAGTAGTACGTGGACAGGGGCGAATGAGCAGTTCTTC
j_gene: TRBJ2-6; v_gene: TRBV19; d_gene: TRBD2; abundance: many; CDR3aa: CASTRLAGAISGANVLTF; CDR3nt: TGTGCCAGTACCCGACTAGCGGGAGCGATCTCTGGGGCCAACGTCCTGACTTTC
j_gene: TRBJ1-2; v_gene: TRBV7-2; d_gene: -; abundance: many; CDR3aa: CASSLDRGFGYGYTF; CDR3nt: TGTGCCAGCAGCTTAGATCGGGGTTTCGGCTATGGCTACACCTTC
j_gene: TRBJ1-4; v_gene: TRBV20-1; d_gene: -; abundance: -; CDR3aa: CSARALGSEKLFF; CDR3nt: TGCAGTGCTAGGGCCCTTGGCAGTGAAAAACTGTTTTTT
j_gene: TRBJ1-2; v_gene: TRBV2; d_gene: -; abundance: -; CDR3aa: CASVGSGSDGYTF; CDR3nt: TGTGCCAGCGTAGGGTCAGGGAGTGATGGCTACACCTTC
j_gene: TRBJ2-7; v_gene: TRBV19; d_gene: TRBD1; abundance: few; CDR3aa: CASRPGQGLYEQYF; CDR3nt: TGTGCCAGTAGACCGGGACAGGGACTCTACGAGCAGTACTTC
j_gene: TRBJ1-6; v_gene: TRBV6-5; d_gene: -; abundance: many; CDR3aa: CASTRGGLGNSPLHF; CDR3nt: TGTGCCAGCACTAGAGGGGGACTGGGGAATTCACCCCTCCACTTT
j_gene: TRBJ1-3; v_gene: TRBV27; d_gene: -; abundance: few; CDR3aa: CASSLAAKTIYF; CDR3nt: TGTGCCAGCAGCTTAGCGGCCAAAACCATATATTTT
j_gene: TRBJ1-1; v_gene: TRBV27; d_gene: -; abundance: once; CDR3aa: CASTFGGYYEAFF; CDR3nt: TGTGCCAGCACCTTCGGGGGGTACTATGAAGCTTTCTTT
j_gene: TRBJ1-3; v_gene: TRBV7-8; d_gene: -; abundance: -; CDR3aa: CASTPPGGTGNTIYF; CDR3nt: TGTGCCAGCACCCCTCCCGGGGGGACTGGAAACACCATATATTTT
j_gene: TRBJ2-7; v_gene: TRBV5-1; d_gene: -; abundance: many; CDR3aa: CASSLAYSGYYEQYF; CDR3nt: TGCGCCAGCAGCTTGGCGTACAGTGGCTACTACGAGCAGTACTTC
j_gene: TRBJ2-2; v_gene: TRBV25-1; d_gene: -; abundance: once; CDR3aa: CASGSRTGELFF; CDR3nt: TGTGCCAGCGGGTCGCGGACCGGGGAGCTGTTTTTT
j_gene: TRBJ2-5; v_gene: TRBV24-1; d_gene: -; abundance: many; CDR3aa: CATSGRGLVQETQYF; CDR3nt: TGTGCCACCAGTGGTAGAGGGTTGGTCCAAGAGACCCAGTACTTC
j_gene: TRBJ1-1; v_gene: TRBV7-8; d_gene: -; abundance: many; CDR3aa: CASSLGGSHTEAFF; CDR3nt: TGTGCCAGCAGCTTAGGGGGATCTCACACTGAAGCTTTCTTT
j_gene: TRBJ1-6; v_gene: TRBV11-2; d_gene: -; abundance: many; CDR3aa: CASSLVAGQMNSPLHF; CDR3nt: TGTGCCAGCAGCTTAGTGGCCGGACAGATGAATTCACCCCTCCACTTT
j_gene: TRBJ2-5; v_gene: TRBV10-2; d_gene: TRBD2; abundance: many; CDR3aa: CASSESTSGAQETQYF; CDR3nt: TGCGCCAGCAGTGAGTCGACCAGCGGGGCTCAAGAGACCCAGTACTTC
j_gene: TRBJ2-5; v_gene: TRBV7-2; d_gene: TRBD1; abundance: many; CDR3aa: CASSYRGIETQYF; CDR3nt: TGTGCCAGCAGCTACAGGGGCATCGAGACCCAGTACTTC
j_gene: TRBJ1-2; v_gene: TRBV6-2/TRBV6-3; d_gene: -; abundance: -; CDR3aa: CASSYPERGKGYTF; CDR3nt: TGTGCCAGCAGTTACCCGGAGAGGGGAAAAGGCTACACCTTC
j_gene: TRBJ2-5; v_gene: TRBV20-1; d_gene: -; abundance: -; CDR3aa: CSARVGGRETETQYF; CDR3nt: TGCAGTGCTAGAGTTGGAGGGAGAGAGACGGAGACCCAGTACTTC
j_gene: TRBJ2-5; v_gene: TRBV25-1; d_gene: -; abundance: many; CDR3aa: CASSEGQGRSETQYF; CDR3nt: TGTGCCAGCAGTGAAGGCCAGGGGCGCAGCGAGACCCAGTACTTC
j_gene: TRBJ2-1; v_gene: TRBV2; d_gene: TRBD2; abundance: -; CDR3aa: CASSRELAEYNEQFF; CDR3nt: TGTGCCAGCAGTCGGGAACTAGCGGAGTACAATGAGCAGTTCTTC
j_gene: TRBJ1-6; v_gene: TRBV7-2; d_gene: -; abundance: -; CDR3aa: CASSVSGLHSPLHF; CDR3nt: TGTGCCAGCAGCGTTAGCGGATTGCATTCACCCCTCCACTTT
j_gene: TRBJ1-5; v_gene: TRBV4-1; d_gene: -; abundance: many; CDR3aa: CASSQGVGGNQPQHF; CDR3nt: TGCGCCAGCAGCCAAGGTGTTGGGGGCAATCAGCCCCAGCATTTT
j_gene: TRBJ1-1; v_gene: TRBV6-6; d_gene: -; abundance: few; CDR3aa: CASGRSTEAFF; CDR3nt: TGTGCCAGCGGCAGGTCCACTGAAGCTTTCTTT
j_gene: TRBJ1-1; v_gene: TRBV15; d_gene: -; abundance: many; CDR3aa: CATSRTRGGTSEAFF; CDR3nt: TGTGCCACCAGCAGAACACGGGGGGGCACGTCTGAAGCTTTCTTT